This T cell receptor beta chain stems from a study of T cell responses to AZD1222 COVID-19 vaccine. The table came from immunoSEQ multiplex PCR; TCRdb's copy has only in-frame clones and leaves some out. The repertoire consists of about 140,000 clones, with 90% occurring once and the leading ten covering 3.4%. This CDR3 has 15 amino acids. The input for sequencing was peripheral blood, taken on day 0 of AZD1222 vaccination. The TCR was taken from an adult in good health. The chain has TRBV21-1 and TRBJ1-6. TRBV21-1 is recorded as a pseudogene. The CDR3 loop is CASSRASEGISPLHF. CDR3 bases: TGTGCCAGCAGCAGGGCTTCCGAGGGGATTTCACCCCTCCACTTT.